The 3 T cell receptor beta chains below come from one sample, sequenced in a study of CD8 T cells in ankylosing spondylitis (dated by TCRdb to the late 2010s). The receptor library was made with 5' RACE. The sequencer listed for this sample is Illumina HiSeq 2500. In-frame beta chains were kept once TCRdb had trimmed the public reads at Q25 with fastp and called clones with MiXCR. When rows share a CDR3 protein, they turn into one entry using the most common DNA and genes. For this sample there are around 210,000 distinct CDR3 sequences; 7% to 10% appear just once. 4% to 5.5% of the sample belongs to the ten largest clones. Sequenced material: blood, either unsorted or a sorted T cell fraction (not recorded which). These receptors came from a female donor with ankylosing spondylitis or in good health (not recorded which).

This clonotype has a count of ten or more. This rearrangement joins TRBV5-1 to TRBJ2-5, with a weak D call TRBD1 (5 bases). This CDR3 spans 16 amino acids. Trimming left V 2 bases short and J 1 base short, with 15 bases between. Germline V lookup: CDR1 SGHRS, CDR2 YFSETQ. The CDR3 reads CASSFHPAQAQETQYF. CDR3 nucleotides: TGCGCCAGCAGCTTCCACCCGGCACAGGCCCAAGAGACCCAGTACTTC. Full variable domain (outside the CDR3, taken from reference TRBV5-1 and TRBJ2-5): KAGVTQTPRYLIKTRGQQVTLSCSPISGHRSVSWYQQTPGQGLQFLFEYFSETQRNKGNFPGRFSGRQFSNSRSEMNVSTLELGDSALYLCASSFHPAQAQETQYFGPGTRLLVL.

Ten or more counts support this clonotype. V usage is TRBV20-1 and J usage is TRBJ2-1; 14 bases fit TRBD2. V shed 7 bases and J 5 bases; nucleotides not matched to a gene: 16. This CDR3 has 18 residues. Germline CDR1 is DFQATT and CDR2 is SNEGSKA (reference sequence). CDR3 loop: CSGAVLGLAGVRDNEQFF. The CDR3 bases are TGCAGTGGAGCGGTATTGGGACTAGCGGGAGTTCGGGACAATGAGCAGTTCTTC.

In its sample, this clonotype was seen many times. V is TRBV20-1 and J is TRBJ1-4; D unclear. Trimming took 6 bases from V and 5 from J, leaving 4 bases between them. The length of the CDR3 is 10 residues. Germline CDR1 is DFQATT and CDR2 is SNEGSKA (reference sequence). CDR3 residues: CSAGNEKLFF. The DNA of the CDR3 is TGCAGTGCAGGGAATGAAAAACTGTTTTTT.